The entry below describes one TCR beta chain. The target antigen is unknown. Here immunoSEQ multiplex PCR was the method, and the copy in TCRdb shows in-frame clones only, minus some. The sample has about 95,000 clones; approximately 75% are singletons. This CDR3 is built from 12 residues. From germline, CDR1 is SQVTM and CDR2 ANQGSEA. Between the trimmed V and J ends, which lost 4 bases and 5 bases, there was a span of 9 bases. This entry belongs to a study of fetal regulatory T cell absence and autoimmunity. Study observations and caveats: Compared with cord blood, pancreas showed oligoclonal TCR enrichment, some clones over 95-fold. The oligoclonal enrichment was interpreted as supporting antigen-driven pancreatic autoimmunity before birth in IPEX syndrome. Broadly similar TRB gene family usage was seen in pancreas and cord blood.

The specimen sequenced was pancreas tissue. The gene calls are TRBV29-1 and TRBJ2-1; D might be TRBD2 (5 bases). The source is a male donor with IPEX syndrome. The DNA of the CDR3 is TGCAGCGTTGTAGAGACTAACAATGAGCAGTTCTTC. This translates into CSVVETNNEQFF.